Sequencing of this TCR beta chain was carried out in a study of shared clonotypes between healthy human individuals. Assay used: immunoSEQ multiplex PCR; TCRdb lists only in-frame clones, some missing. The table lists approximately 640,000 clones, about 92% of them singletons, with 30% to 40% in the top ten. Germline V gene data show CDR1 as SGHVS and CDR2 as FQNEAQ. Trimming stripped 0 bases from V and 8 bases from J, with 7 bases between. The CDR3 is 12 amino acids. This clone was observed a single time. The source material was memory CD8+ T cells from PBMCs. Subset: CD45RO+ cells pooled with CCR7-negative TemRA cells. This chain uses TRBV7-8 with TRBJ1-2; D ambiguous. The receptor comes from a man aged 18 to 30 in good health. Some clones in this sample may be carry-over from other donors' samples. The chain's CDR3 is CASSLAGSGYTF. The CDR3 DNA reads as TGTGCCAGCAGCTTAGCAGGGAGCGGCTACACCTTC.